One sample yielded the 16 T cell receptor beta chains listed below, sequenced in a study of identical twins. TCRdb fed the 5' RACE reads into MiXCR, producing one record per CDR3 protein. The sample gives roughly 240,000 distinct CDR3 sequences, 7.5% of which show up once; about 5.8% is in the top ten. The sample also formed part of further work on yellow fever vaccine responses in identical twins.

Sequencing used CD8+ T cells sorted from blood. The receptors stem from a woman in her late teens or twenties in good health.

This clonotype was seen at least ten times. The V gene is TRBV5-5, the J gene TRBJ2-3, with D maybe TRBD1 (6 bases). Germline V gives CDR1 SGHKS, CDR2 YYEKEE (reference sequence). V lost 4 bases and J 5 bases, leaving 11 bases between the germline ends. The CDR3 has 13 amino acids. Written as DNA, the CDR3 is TGTGCCAGCAGCCTCTACAGGGAAGATACGCAGTATTTT. The encoded protein is CASSLYREDTQYF.

This clonotype was detected ten times or more. The gene calls are TRBV20-1 and TRBJ2-7, with 8 bases matching TRBD1. This CDR3 is 15 amino acids long. Trimming took 2 bases from V and 5 from J; bases not matched to a gene: 11. CDR1 and CDR2 (germline): DFQATT, SNEGSKA (reference sequence). CDR3 sequence (DNA): TGCAGTGCTAGACCGACCGGGACAGGTCCCCACGAGCAGTACTTC. Amino acid sequence: CSARPTGTGPHEQYF.

J is TRBJ1-2 and V is TRBV12-3 or TRBV12-4; 7 positions match TRBD1. The J segment lost 6 bases and the V segment lost 4 bases, leaving 11 bases of the junction unmatched. This CDR3 is built from 15 residues. CDR3 nucleotide sequence: TGTGCCAGCAGTTCTCCACCTACAGGGGTGGATGGCTACACCTTC. Residues: CASSSPPTGVDGYTF.

This clonotype was observed at least ten times. This sequence joins TRBV12-3 or TRBV12-4 and TRBJ2-7; D perhaps matches TRBD1 (5 bases). The CDR3 runs to 14 residues. The V end lost 5 bases, the J end lost 7 bases, and 18 bases lay between the germline ends. The CDR3 DNA reads TGTGCCAGCAGTCTGGGGCCCTTTAAGGGGGAGCAGTACTTC. Protein product: CASSLGPFKGEQYF.

There are a few counts of this clonotype. In nucleotides, the CDR3 is TGTGCCAGCAGCTTAGGGCGAGGTGCGACCTACGAGCAGTACTTC. Translated: CASSLGRGATYEQYF. V is TRBV7-9 and J is TRBJ2-7, with D uncertain. CDR3 length equals 15 residues. The V gene lost 1 base and the J gene lost 2 bases, with 12 bases spanning the gap. CDR1 and CDR2 (germline): SEHNR, FQNEAQ (reference sequence).

This clonotype came up many times. The chain employs TRBV29-1 and TRBJ2-3; TRBD1 aligns across 9 bases. The CDR3 length is 14 residues. J lost 4 bases, V lost 2 bases, and 4 bases had no gene match. Per the germline V gene, CDR1 is SQVTM and CDR2 is ANQGSEA. The DNA for the CDR3 is TGCAGCGTTGAACCGGGACAGGGAGCAGATACGCAGTATTTT. Encoded protein: CSVEPGQGADTQYF.

This clonotype was counted only a few times. The chain couples TRBV14 to TRBJ1-2; no firm D call. Germline-derived CDR1 and CDR2 are SGHDN and FVKESK. This CDR3 contains 15 residues. Trimming cost V 0 bases and J 4 bases, with 12 bases left between them. The CDR3 DNA reads as TGTGCCAGCAGCCAAGATGGAGGTGGAGGCTATGGCTACACCTTC. As protein: CASSQDGGGGYGYTF.

This clonotype has a count of ten or more. V and J are TRBV13 and TRBJ2-1; 15 positions match TRBD2. Trimming at V came to 6 bases and at J to 7 bases, leaving 10 bases not matched to a gene. CDR1 PRHDT and CDR2 FYEKMQ come from the germline V gene (reference sequence). The CDR3 runs to 17 residues. The CDR3: CASSPDGTSGRINEQFF. As DNA, the CDR3 is TGTGCCAGCAGTCCTGACGGGACTAGCGGGAGGATAAATGAGCAGTTCTTC.

CDR3: CASWTGGINEKLFF. The DNA for the CDR3 is TGTGCCAGCTGGACAGGGGGCATTAATGAAAAACTGTTTTTT. The rearrangement links TRBV28 to TRBJ1-4; 11 nucleotides agree with TRBD1. The CDR3 contains 14 residues. V gave up 8 bases and J gave up 4 bases; unmatched junction bases: 3. Germline-derived CDR1 and CDR2 are MDHEN and SYDVKM.

This clonotype was counted a few times. The chain uses TRBV11-2 and TRBJ2-2, with D tentatively TRBD2 (6 bases). The length of the CDR3 is 16 residues. Per the germline V gene, CDR1 is SGHAT and CDR2 is FQNNGV. Trimming pared 5 bases from V and 7 bases from J, leaving 20 bases between. The CDR3 sequence is CASSQSFGRLVGELFF. CDR3 DNA: TGTGCCAGCAGCCAAAGTTTCGGGAGATTAGTCGGGGAGCTGTTTTTT. Drawing the rest from reference TRBV11-2 and TRBJ2-2, the complete variable domain is EAGVAQSPRYKIIEKRQSVAFWCNPISGHATLYWYQQILGQGPKLLIQFQNNGVVDDSQLPKDRFSAERLKGVDSTLKIQPAKLEDSAVYLCASSQSFGRLVGELFFGEGSRLTVL.

The chain has TRBV7-2 and TRBJ1-5, with no clear D. Per germline, CDR1 SGHTA and CDR2 FQGNSA. This CDR3 region has 17 residues. The V gene lost 1 base and the J gene lost 0 bases, with 13 bases spanning the gap. The CDR3 reads CASSLGVKLYSNQPQHF. The DNA for the CDR3 is TGTGCCAGCAGCTTAGGCGTCAAGCTTTATAGCAATCAGCCCCAGCATTTT.

This clonotype came up many times. The rearrangement uses TRBV6-4 and TRBJ1-1, with TRBD1 as a possible D gene (5 bases). Trimming stripped 4 bases from V and 2 bases from J, with 8 bases between. Germline V gene lookup returns CDR1 MRHNA and CDR2 SNTAGT. The length of the CDR3 is 13 residues. The CDR3 nucleotides are TGTGCCAGCAGTGTGACAGCTAACACTGAAGCTTTCTTT. Translating it yields CASSVTANTEAFF.

This clonotype was found many times. This sequence joins TRBV5-1 and TRBJ1-1; D is uncertain. From germline, CDR1 is SGHRS and CDR2 YFSETQ. The CDR3 length is 12 residues. Trimming cost V 8 bases and J 1 base, with 9 bases left between them. This CDR3 reads CASGDKNTEAFF. CDR3 nucleotides: TGCGCCAGTGGCGATAAGAACACTGAAGCTTTCTTT.

This clonotype has at least ten counts. The V gene is TRBV29-1, the J gene TRBJ2-2; 11 nucleotides align to TRBD2. V shed 3 bases, J shed 7 bases, and the junction held 10 bases outside the gene matches. Looked up from germline, CDR1 is SQVTM and CDR2 is ANQGSEA. This CDR3 has 16 residues. The DNA of the CDR3 is TGCAGCGTTGAGACAACTAGCGGGAGAGTGGGCGGGGAGCTGTTTTTT. Translating it yields CSVETTSGRVGGELFF.

This clonotype was seen more than once but under ten times. This CDR3 is CATSDTGQVSYEQYV. CDR3 nucleotide sequence: TGTGCCACCAGTGATACGGGACAGGTCTCCTACGAGCAGTACGTC. This rearrangement joins TRBV24-1 to TRBJ2-7; 8 bases map to TRBD1. V gave up 3 bases and J gave up 0 bases; unmatched junction bases: 3. Germline CDR1 KGHDR, CDR2 SFDVKD. This CDR3 spans 15 amino acids.

This clonotype has a handful of counts. The chain's CDR3 is CASIQNLGETQYF. The CDR3 DNA sequence: TGTGCCAGCATCCAAAACTTGGGCGAGACCCAGTACTTC. V gene TRBV7-8 combines with J gene TRBJ2-5; D not resolved. Germline assignment: CDR1 SGHVS and CDR2 FQNEAQ. V was clipped by 7 bases and J by 5 bases, with 14 bases between them. There are 13 residues in the CDR3.